This T cell receptor beta chain originates from a study of shared clonotypes between healthy human individuals. The overall study: Each donor had three CD4 naive, three CD4 memory, two CD8 naive and one CD8 memory plate.

The CDR3 length is 14 residues. Germline V gene lookup returns CDR1 MGHDK and CDR2 SYGVNS. V lost 1 base and J lost 7, with 13 bases in between. Overall study findings and caveats: Some naive CD4 clonotypes, roughly 4.5%, turned up in common across a handful of donors. Generally, naive subsets (rather than memory subsets) showed larger estimated richness.

To note about this clone: The antigen is undetermined.

Sequencing used immunoSEQ multiplex PCR; TCRdb keeps in-frame clones, though not all of them. Among about 230,000 clones listed, 60% to 70% were seen once. The chain links TRBV25-1 to TRBJ1-2; D not resolved. This sequence was found in a man aged 25-45 years in good health. The sample taken for sequencing was memory CD4+ T cells sorted from blood. Subset here: CD45RA-negative fraction. The CDR3 reads CASSESSVVGGYTF. The CDR3 DNA sequence: TGTGCCAGCAGTGAATCCAGCGTGGTAGGTGGCTACACCTTC.